This entry describes one TCR beta chain. As yet, its antigen is unknown. The germline CDR1 and CDR2 sequences are LNHNV and YYDKDF (reference sequence). V shed 5 bases and J shed 3 bases, with 17 bases lying between them. The CDR3 is 15 residues long. This sample was taken from a study of shared clonotypes between healthy human individuals. Whole-study context: The study drew on a couple of women and three men aged 18 to 49 as donors.

Donors were Caucasian adults residing in Nashville, Tennessee, USA. The split of CD4+ cells yielded CD45RA+ naive and CD45RA-negative memory subsets. Whole-study findings and limits: Tissue TCR repertoires likely differ from these blood-only repertoires.

TCRdb's table, derived via immunoSEQ multiplex PCR, lists solely in-frame clones and lacks some. The profile covers about 2.3 million clones, with around 90% appearing a single time and 0.37% taken by the ten largest. This receptor was taken from a man aged 18 to 35 in good health. Some clones in this sample may be carry-over from other donors' samples. The rearrangement uses TRBV15 and TRBJ2-7, with D tentatively TRBD1 (6 bases). The sequencing input was naive CD4+ T cells from PBMCs. Subset given: CD45RA+ positively selected. This chain's CDR3 is CATSVQPDSNYEQYF. CDR3 bases: TGTGCCACCAGCGTACAACCGGACAGTAACTACGAGCAGTACTTC.